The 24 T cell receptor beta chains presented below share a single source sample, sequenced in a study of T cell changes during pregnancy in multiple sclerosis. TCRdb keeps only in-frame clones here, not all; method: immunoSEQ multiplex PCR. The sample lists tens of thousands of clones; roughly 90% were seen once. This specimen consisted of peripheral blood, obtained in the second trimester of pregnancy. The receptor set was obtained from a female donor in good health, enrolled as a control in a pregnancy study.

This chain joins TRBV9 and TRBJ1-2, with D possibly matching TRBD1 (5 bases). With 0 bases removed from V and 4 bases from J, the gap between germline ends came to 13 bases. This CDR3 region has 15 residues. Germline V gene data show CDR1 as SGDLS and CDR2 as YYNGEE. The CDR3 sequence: CASSVDGGGIYGYTF. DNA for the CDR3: TGTGCCAGCAGCGTAGATGGCGGGGGTATCTATGGCTACACCTTC.

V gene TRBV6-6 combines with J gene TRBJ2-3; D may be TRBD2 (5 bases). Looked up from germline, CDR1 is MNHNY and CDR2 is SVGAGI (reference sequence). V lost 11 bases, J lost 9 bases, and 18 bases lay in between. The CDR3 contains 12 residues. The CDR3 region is CAAGPPGLTQYF. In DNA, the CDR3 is TGTGCCGCCGGCCCCCCGGGGTTGACGCAGTATTTT.

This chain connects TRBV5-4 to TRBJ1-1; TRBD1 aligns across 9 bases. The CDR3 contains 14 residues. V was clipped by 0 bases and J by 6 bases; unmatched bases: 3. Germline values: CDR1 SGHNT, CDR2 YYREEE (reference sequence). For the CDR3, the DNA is TGTGCCAGCAGCTTGGCGGACAGGGGCGCTGAAGCTTTCTTT. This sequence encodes CASSLADRGAEAFF.

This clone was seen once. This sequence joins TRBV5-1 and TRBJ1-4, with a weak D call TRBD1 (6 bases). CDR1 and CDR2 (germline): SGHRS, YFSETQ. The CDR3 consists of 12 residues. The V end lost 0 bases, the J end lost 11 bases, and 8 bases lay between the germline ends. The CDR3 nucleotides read TGCGCCAGCAGCTTGGATACAGGGAAACTGTTTTTT. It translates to CASSLDTGKLFF. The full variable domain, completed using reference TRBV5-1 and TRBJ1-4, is KAGVTQTPRYLIKTRGQQVTLSCSPISGHRSVSWYQQTPGQGLQFLFEYFSETQRNKGNFPGRFSGRQFSNSRSEMNVSTLELGDSALYLCASSLDTGKLFFGSGTQLSVL.

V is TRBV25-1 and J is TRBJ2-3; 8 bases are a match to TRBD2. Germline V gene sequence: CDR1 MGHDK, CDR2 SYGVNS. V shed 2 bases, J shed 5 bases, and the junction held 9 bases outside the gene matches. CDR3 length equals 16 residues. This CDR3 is CASSEMAGGPGDTQYF. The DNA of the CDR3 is TGTGCCAGCAGTGAAATGGCGGGAGGCCCTGGAGATACGCAGTATTTT. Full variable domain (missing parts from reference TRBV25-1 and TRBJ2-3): EADIYQTPRYLVIGTGKKITLECSQTMGHDKMYWYQQDPGMELHLIHYSYGVNSTEKGDLSSESTVSRIRTEHFPLTLESARPSHTSQYLCASSEMAGGPGDTQYFGPGTRLTVL.

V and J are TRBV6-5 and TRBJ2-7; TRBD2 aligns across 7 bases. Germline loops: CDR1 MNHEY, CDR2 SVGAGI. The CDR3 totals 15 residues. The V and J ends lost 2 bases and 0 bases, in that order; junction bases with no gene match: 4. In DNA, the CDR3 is TGTGCCAGCAGTTACGGTGGGGGGGTCTCCTACGAGCAGTACTTC. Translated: CASSYGGGVSYEQYF.

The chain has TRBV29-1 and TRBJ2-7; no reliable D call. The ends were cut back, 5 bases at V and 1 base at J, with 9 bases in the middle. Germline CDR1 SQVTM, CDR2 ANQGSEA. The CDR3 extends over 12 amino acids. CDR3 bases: TGCAGCGTTCGACCGACATCCTACGAGCAGTACTTC. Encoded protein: CSVRPTSYEQYF.

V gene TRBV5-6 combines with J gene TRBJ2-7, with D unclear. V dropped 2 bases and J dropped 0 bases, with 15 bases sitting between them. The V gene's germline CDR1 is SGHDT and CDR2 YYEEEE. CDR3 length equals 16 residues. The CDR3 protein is CASSFLSQSSSYEQYF. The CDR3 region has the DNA TGTGCCAGCAGCTTTCTCTCACAGTCGAGCTCCTACGAGCAGTACTTC.

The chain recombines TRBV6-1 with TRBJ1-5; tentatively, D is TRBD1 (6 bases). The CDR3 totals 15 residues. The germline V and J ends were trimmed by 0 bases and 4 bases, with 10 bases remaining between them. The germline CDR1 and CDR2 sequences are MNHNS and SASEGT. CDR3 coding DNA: TGTGCCAGCAGTGAAGCCTCAGGGGAGAATCAGCCCCAGCATTTT. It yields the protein CASSEASGENQPQHF.

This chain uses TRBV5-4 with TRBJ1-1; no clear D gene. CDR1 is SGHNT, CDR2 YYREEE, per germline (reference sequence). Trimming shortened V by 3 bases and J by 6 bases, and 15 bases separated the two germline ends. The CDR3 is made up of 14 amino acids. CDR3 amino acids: CASSSEVRVSEAFF. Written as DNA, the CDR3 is TGTGCCAGCAGCTCGGAAGTGCGGGTCTCTGAAGCTTTCTTT.

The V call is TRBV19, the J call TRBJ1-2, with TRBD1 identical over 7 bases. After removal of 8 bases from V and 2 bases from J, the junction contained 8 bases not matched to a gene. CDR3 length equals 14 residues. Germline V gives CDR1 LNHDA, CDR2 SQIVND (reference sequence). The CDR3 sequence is CASAIGQENYGYTF. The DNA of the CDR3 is TGTGCCAGTGCCATCGGACAGGAAAACTATGGCTACACCTTC.

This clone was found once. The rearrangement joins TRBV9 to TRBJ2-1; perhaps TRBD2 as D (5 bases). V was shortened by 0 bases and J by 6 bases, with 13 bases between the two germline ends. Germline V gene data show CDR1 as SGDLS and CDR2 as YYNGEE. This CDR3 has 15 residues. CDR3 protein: CASSVGGNRGNEQFF. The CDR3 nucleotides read TGTGCCAGCAGCGTAGGAGGGAACCGCGGCAATGAGCAGTTCTTC.

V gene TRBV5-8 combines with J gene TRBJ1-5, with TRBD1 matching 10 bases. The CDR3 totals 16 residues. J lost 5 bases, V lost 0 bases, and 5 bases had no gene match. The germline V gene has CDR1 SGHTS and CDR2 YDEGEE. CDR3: CASSLGDRGKDQPQHF. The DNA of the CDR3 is TGTGCCAGCAGCTTGGGGGACAGGGGAAAGGATCAGCCCCAGCATTTT. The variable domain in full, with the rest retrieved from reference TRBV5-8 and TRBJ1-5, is EAGVTQSPTHLIKTRGQQATLRCSPISGHTSVYWYQQALGLGLQFLLWYDEGEERNRGNFPPRFSGRQFPNYSSELNVNALELEDSALYLCASSLGDRGKDQPQHFGDGTRLSIL.

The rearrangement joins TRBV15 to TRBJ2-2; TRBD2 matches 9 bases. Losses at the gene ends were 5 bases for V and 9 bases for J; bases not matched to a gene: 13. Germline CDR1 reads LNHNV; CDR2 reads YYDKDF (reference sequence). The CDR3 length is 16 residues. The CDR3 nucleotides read TGTGCCACCAGCCCTGGTGATAGCGGGAGTATCTGGGAGCTGTTTTTT. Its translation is CATSPGDSGSIWELFF. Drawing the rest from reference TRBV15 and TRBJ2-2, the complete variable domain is DAMVIQNPRYQVTQFGKPVTLSCSQTLNHNVMYWYQQKSSQAPKLLFHYYDKDFNNEADTPDNFQSRRPNTSFCFLDIRSPGLGDTAMYLCATSPGDSGSIWELFFGEGSRLTVL.

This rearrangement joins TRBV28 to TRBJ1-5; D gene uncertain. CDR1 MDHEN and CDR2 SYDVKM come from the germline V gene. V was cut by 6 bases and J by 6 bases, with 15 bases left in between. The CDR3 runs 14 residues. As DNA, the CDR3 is TGTGCCAGCAGCTCCCTAATACGCGCTCAGCCCCAGCATTTT. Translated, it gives CASSSLIRAQPQHF.

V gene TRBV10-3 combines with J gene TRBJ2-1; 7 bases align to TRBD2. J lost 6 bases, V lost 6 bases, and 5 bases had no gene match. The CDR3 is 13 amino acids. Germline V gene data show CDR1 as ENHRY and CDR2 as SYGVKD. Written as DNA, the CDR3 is TGTGCCATCAGGGGTGCGGGAGCCAATGAGCAGTTCTTC. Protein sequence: CAIRGAGANEQFF.

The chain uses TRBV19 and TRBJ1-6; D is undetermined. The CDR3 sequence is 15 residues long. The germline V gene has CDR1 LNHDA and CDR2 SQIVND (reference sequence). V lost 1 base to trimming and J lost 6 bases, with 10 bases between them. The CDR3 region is CASSIVGTSNSPLHF. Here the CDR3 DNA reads TGTGCCAGTAGTATAGTGGGCACCAGTAATTCACCCCTCCACTTT.

The CDR3 sequence is CASSLRPSPRTANTGELFF. Written as DNA, the CDR3 is TGTGCCAGCTCACTTCGGCCTTCGCCGAGGACAGCGAACACCGGGGAGCTGTTTTTT. V usage is TRBV18 and J usage is TRBJ2-2; tentatively, D is TRBD1 (6 bases). The CDR3 is 19 residues long. V was shortened by 4 bases and J by 0 bases, with 21 bases between the two germline ends. Germline V CDR1 and CDR2: KGHSH, LQKENI.

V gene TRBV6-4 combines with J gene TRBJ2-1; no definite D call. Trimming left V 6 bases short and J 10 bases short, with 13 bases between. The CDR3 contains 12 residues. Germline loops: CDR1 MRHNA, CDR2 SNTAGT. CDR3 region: CASRMGSGEQFF. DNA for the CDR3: TGTGCCAGCAGGATGGGCAGTGGAGAGCAGTTCTTC.

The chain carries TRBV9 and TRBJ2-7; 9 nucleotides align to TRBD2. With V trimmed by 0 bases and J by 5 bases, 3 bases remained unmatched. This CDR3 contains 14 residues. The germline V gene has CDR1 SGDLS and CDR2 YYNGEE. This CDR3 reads CASSVGTSVNEQYF. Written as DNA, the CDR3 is TGTGCCAGCAGCGTAGGGACTAGCGTCAACGAGCAGTACTTC.

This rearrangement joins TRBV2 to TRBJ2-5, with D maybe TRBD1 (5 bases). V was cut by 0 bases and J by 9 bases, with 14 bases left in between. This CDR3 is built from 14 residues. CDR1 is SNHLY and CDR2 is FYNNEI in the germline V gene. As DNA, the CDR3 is TGTGCCAGCAGTGAAGCGGGGCAAGAGACGGCCCAGTACTTC. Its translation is CASSEAGQETAQYF.

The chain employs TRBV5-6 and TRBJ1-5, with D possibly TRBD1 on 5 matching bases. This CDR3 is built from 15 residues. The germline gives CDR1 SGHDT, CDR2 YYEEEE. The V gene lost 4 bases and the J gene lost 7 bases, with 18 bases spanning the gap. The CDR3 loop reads CASSPTQGYEQPQHF. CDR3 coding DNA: TGTGCCAGCAGCCCGACCCAGGGTTATGAACAGCCCCAGCATTTT.

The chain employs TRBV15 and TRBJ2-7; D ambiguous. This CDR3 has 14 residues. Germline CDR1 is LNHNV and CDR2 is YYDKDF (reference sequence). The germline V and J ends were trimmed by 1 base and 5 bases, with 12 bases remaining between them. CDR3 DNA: TGTGCCACCAGCAGAGGAGCACTTTTCGACGAGCAGTACTTC. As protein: CATSRGALFDEQYF.

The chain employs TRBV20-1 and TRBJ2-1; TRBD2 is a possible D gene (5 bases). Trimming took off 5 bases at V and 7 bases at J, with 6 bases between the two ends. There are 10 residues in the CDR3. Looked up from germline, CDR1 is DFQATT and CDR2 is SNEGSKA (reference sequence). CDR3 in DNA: TGCAGTGCTCGGAGGAATGAGCAGTTCTTC. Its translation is CSARRNEQFF.